This T cell receptor (beta chain) was found in a study of blood T cell repertoires in COVID-19. Study-level background: Sites in the United States, Italy and Spain provided acute and convalescent COVID-19 samples. T cells, B-cell-depleted T cells, or PBMCs provided the cDNA or gDNA that served as material.

The CDR3 length is 14 residues. With 5 bases clipped from V and 3 bases from J, the junction kept 4 bases outside the gene matches. Germline CDR1 MGHDK, CDR2 SYGVNS. Seattle's cohort entered during active infection and was followed longitudinally. Original processing notes: Using reference gene primer amplification, nucleated cell counts were estimated. TCRdb keeps only in-frame clones here, not all; method: immunoSEQ multiplex PCR. From that table come the V and J calls and clone size; the DNA was used to work out D and trimming. The sample carries over 95,000 clones, around 83% recorded once. Sequencing was performed on peripheral blood. The receptor comes from a woman aged 60-70 years with COVID-19, enrolled during active disease. This chain uses TRBV25-1 with TRBJ2-7; 10 bases align to TRBD1. In DNA, the CDR3 is TGTGCCAGCAGTAGCAGGACAGGGGGCTACGAGCAGTACTTC. This sequence encodes CASSSRTGGYEQYF.